Detailed here is one T cell receptor (beta chain). Its antigen is unknown. This sample was taken from a study of shared clonotypes between healthy human individuals. Overall study context: The donors, a couple of women and a few men, were aged 18 to 49.

Study results and limitations: Among donors, sharing of clonotypes was expected to be affected by sequencing depth. Shared clonotypes: 4.5% to 5% naive CD4, about 4% naive CD8, less than 2.5% memory CD4, 0.4% to 0.45% memory CD8. A limitation of the genetic and exposure-history diversity represented arose from few donors.

CD45RO-negative, CCR7-selected cells formed the naive CD8 fraction, which excluded terminally differentiated effector memory CD45RA+ cells. Assay: immunoSEQ multiplex PCR; the TCRdb copy retains only in-frame clones and omits some. The table includes about 2 million clones, about 95% detected once. The length of the CDR3 is 16 residues. Germline CDR1 and CDR2: MNHEY and SMNVEV (reference sequence). Germline trimming cut 3 bases from V and 2 bases from J; bases unmatched to any gene: 7. This rearrangement joins TRBV27 to TRBJ2-1; 7 nucleotides match TRBD2. Sequencing input: naive CD8+ T cells sorted from blood. This receptor was identified in a man between 18 and 35 years old in good health. CDR3: CASSFGGGSAYNEQFF. The CDR3 nucleotides are TGTGCCAGCAGTTTCGGCGGCGGGAGCGCCTACAATGAGCAGTTCTTC.